Listed below are T cell receptor beta chains from one sample, sequenced in a study of Graves' ophthalmopathy and Graves' hyperthyroidism. MiXCR was run by TCRdb on the multiplex PCR reads, yielding one entry per CDR3 protein. The sample records 500,000 to 700,000 distinct CDR3 sequences, less than 45% being singletons. The sequencing sample was made of peripheral blood or thyroid tissue (not recorded which). The receptors were gathered from an adult man with Graves' hyperthyroidism. Each CDR3 is given with its conserved first and last residue. The D gene is left open where the match is weak. Clone size is shown for a subset of rows, as once, few, many or a class of expanded clone.

V gene: TRBV7-4; D gene: .; J gene: TRBJ1-1; clone size: .; CDR3 protein: CASSFEGLGEAFF; CDR3 DNA: TGTGCCAGCAGCTTTGAGGGGCTCGGTGAAGCTTTCTTT
V gene: TRBV29-1; D gene: TRBD1; J gene: TRBJ1-1; clone size: many; CDR3 protein: CSARQGMNTEAFF; CDR3 DNA: TGCAGCGCCAGACAGGGCATGAACACTGAAGCTTTCTTT
V gene: TRBV7-8; D gene: .; J gene: TRBJ1-4; clone size: few; CDR3 protein: CASSFGDLATNEKLFF; CDR3 DNA: TGTGCCAGCAGCTTCGGGGATTTAGCAACTAATGAAAAACTGTTTTTT
V gene: TRBV11-2; D gene: TRBD1; J gene: TRBJ2-7; clone size: many; CDR3 protein: CASSLVAGQGYGEQYF; CDR3 DNA: TGTGCCAGCAGCTTAGTCGCGGGACAGGGGTATGGCGAGCAGTACTTC
V gene: TRBV24-1; D gene: TRBD1; J gene: TRBJ2-5; clone size: .; CDR3 protein: CATSARQGRQTQYF; CDR3 DNA: TGTGCCACCAGCGCTCGACAGGGCCGCCAGACCCAGTACTTC
V gene: TRBV9; D gene: .; J gene: TRBJ2-2; clone size: many; CDR3 protein: CASSAEANTGELFF; CDR3 DNA: TGTGCCAGCAGCGCCGAGGCGAACACCGGGGAGCTGTTTTTT
V gene: TRBV19; D gene: TRBD1; J gene: TRBJ1-2; clone size: .; CDR3 protein: CAWREQGAPNYGYTF; CDR3 DNA: TGTGCCTGGAGGGAACAGGGGGCGCCTAACTATGGCTACACCTTC
V gene: TRBV12-3/TRBV12-4; D gene: TRBD2; J gene: TRBJ2-7; clone size: many; CDR3 protein: CASSYSGSEDEQYF; CDR3 DNA: TGTGCCAGCAGTTATAGCGGGAGTGAGGACGAGCAGTACTTC
V gene: TRBV7-2; D gene: TRBD1; J gene: TRBJ1-3; clone size: many; CDR3 protein: CASSLAGGGNTIYF; CDR3 DNA: TGTGCCAGCAGCTTAGCAGGGGGCGGAAACACCATATATTTT
V gene: TRBV3-1; D gene: .; J gene: TRBJ2-6; clone size: few; CDR3 protein: CASSRQPSRSGANVLTF; CDR3 DNA: TGTGCCAGCAGCCGCCAGCCTTCTAGGTCTGGGGCCAACGTCCTGACTTTC
V gene: TRBV13; D gene: .; J gene: TRBJ2-7; clone size: many; CDR3 protein: CASSSRADKDPYEQYF; CDR3 DNA: TGTGCCAGCAGCTCTAGGGCGGACAAGGATCCCTACGAGCAGTACTTC
V gene: TRBV29-1; D gene: TRBD1; J gene: TRBJ2-5; clone size: .; CDR3 protein: CSVAAGQGSAKTQYF; CDR3 DNA: TGCAGCGTTGCGGCGGGACAGGGCTCGGCCAAGACCCAGTACTTC
V gene: TRBV2; D gene: .; J gene: TRBJ2-7; clone size: .; CDR3 protein: CASSSRGRPATPYEQYF; CDR3 DNA: TGTGCCAGCAGTTCACGCGGCCGACCGGCAACTCCCTACGAGCAGTACTTC
V gene: TRBV18; D gene: .; J gene: TRBJ1-2; clone size: .; CDR3 protein: CASSPMGNYGYTF; CDR3 DNA: TGTGCCAGCTCACCAATGGGGAACTATGGCTACACCTTC
V gene: TRBV4-1; D gene: .; J gene: TRBJ2-7; clone size: many; CDR3 protein: CASSQTGVYEQYF; CDR3 DNA: TGCGCCAGCAGCCAGACAGGAGTGTACGAGCAGTACTTC
V gene: TRBV12-5; D gene: .; J gene: TRBJ2-7; clone size: .; CDR3 protein: CASGLGGQYEQYF; CDR3 DNA: TGTGCTAGTGGTTTGGGGGGGCAGTACGAGCAGTACTTC
V gene: TRBV19; D gene: .; J gene: TRBJ2-3; clone size: .; CDR3 protein: CASSIPTHTDTQYF; CDR3 DNA: TGTGCCAGTAGTATACCCACGCACACAGATACGCAGTATTTT
V gene: TRBV19; D gene: TRBD1; J gene: TRBJ2-5; clone size: few; CDR3 protein: CASSIQGAETQYF; CDR3 DNA: TGTGCCAGTAGTATCCAGGGGGCAGAGACCCAGTACTTC
V gene: TRBV10-3; D gene: .; J gene: TRBJ2-5; clone size: many; CDR3 protein: CAISGSGTSQETQYF; CDR3 DNA: TGTGCCATCAGCGGATCCGGGACATCCCAAGAGACCCAGTACTTC
V gene: TRBV9; D gene: TRBD1; J gene: TRBJ1-3; clone size: .; CDR3 protein: CASSATTGTGAGNTIYF; CDR3 DNA: TGTGCCAGCAGCGCTACAACCGGGACAGGGGCTGGAAACACCATATATTTT
V gene: TRBV7-9; D gene: .; J gene: TRBJ2-3; clone size: .; CDR3 protein: CASSASRTQGDMQYF; CDR3 DNA: TGTGCCAGCAGCGCCTCCAGAACGCAGGGAGATATGCAGTATTTT
V gene: TRBV7-2; D gene: TRBD2; J gene: TRBJ2-5; clone size: many; CDR3 protein: CASSPSGGAETQYF; CDR3 DNA: TGTGCCAGCAGCCCTAGCGGGGGGGCGGAGACCCAGTACTTC
V gene: TRBV5-1; D gene: TRBD2; J gene: TRBJ2-7; clone size: .; CDR3 protein: CASSSRLAGVGEQYF; CDR3 DNA: TGCGCCAGCAGCTCCCGACTAGCGGGAGTGGGAGAGCAGTACTTC
V gene: TRBV11-2; D gene: TRBD2; J gene: TRBJ2-5; clone size: many; CDR3 protein: CASSFDGTSRQTQYF; CDR3 DNA: TGTGCCAGCAGCTTCGACGGGACTAGCAGGCAGACCCAGTACTTC
V gene: TRBV29-1; D gene: TRBD1; J gene: TRBJ2-5; clone size: .; CDR3 protein: CSAIATGGETQYF; CDR3 DNA: TGCAGTGCTATCGCGACAGGGGGCGAGACCCAGTACTTC
V gene: TRBV29-1; D gene: .; J gene: TRBJ2-3; clone size: few; CDR3 protein: CSVSQVSGSTDTQYF; CDR3 DNA: TGCAGCGTTTCGCAAGTTAGCGGAAGCACAGATACGCAGTATTTT
V gene: TRBV7-9; D gene: TRBD2; J gene: TRBJ2-5; clone size: .; CDR3 protein: CASSPLTSGGAETQYF; CDR3 DNA: TGTGCCAGCAGCCCCCTAACTAGCGGGGGTGCGGAGACCCAGTACTTC
V gene: TRBV20-1; D gene: .; J gene: TRBJ1-2; clone size: many; CDR3 protein: CSSPTEVDYGYTF; CDR3 DNA: TGCAGTAGCCCGACAGAGGTGGACTATGGCTACACCTTC
V gene: TRBV6-5; D gene: .; J gene: TRBJ1-3; clone size: .; CDR3 protein: CASGTGNSGNTIYF; CDR3 DNA: TGTGCCAGCGGAACAGGGAACTCTGGAAACACCATATATTTT